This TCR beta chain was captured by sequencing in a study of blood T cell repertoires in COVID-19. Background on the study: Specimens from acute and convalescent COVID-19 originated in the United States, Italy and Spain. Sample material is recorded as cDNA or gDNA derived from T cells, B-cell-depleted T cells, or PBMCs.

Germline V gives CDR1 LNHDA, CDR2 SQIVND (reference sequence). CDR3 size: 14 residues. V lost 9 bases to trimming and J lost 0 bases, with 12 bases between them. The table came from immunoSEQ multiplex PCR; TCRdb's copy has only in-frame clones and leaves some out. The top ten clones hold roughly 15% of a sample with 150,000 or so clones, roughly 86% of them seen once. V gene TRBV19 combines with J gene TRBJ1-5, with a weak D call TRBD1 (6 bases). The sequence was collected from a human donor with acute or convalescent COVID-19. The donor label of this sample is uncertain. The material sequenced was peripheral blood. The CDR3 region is CASTTQGSNQPQHF. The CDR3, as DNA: TGTGCCAGCACGACACAGGGTAGCAATCAGCCCCAGCATTTT.